What follows describes a single TCR beta chain. The antigen remains unidentified. Using immunoSEQ multiplex PCR, the repertoire was profiled, and TCRdb retains in-frame clones only, with some absent. Of approximately 74,000 clones listed, around nine tenths are singletons. The germline gives CDR1 LNHDA, CDR2 SQIVND (reference sequence). CDR3 length equals 11 residues. V dropped 6 bases and J dropped 10; count of bases not matched to a gene: 3. This specimen comes from a study of OX40 agonist ivuxolimab in advanced cancers. General study findings and limits: In the 0.1-3.0 mg/kg groups, partial responders showed among the lowest expansion. Part of the nonresponder group also had normalized T-cell clonal expansion that was low.

The receptor was derived from an adult with an advanced solid tumor such as melanoma, head and neck, liver or kidney cancer. The chain uses TRBV19 and TRBJ1-1; 9 bases are shared with TRBD1. Sequences were derived from CD4+ or CD8+ T cells sorted from blood, sampled in a trial of the OX40 agonist ivuxolimab. The CDR3 sequence: CASRTGGTAFF. CDR3 bases: TGTGCCAGTAGGACAGGGGGGACAGCTTTCTTT.